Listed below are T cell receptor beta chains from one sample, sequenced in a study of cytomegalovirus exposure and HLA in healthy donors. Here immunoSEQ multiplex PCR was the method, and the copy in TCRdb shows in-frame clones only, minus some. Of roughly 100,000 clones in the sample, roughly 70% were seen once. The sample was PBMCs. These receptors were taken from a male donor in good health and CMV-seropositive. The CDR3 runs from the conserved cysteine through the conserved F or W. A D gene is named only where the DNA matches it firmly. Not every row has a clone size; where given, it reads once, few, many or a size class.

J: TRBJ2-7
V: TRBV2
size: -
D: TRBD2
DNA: TGTGCCAGCACGGTAGGCGGGAGCCTGTCCCACGAGCAGTACTTC
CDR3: CASTVGGSLSHEQYF

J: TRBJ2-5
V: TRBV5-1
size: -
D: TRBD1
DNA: TGCGCCAGCAGCCCCGGACAGGGGGAAGAGACCCAGTACTTC
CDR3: CASSPGQGEETQYF

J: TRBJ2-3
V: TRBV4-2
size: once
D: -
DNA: TGTGCCAGCAGCCAAGATCCCGGGGGAGATACGCAGTATTTT
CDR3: CASSQDPGGDTQYF

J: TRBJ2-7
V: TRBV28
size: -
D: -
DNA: TGTGCCAGCAGTGGACGACAGAACTCCTACGAGCAGTACTTC
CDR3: CASSGRQNSYEQYF

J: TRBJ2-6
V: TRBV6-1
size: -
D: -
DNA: TGTGCCAGCAGGTCGGTTCACTCTGGGGCCAACGTCCTGACTTTC
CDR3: CASRSVHSGANVLTF

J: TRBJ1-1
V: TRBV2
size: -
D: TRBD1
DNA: TGTGCCAGCAGGCACCCTGACAGGGGGGACACTGAAGCTTTCTTT
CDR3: CASRHPDRGDTEAFF

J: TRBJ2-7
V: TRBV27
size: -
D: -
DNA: TGTGCCAGCAGTCCCCTACTAGCAGGGTACGACGAGCAGTACTTC
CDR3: CASSPLLAGYDEQYF

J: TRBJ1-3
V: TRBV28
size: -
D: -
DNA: TGTGCCAGCAAAGGATTAAGGGGTCTCTCTGGAAACACCATATATTTT
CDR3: CASKGLRGLSGNTIYF

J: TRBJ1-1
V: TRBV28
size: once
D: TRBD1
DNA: TGTGCCAGCAGTTTCCGGACAGGAAAAAGCAAGAACACTGAAGCTTTCTTT
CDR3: CASSFRTGKSKNTEAFF

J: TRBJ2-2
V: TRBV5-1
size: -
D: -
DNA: TGCGCCAGCAGCTTATCGCAGGGCTACTCCACCGGGGAGCTGTTTTTT
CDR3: CASSLSQGYSTGELFF

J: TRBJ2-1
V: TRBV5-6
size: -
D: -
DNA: TGTGCCAGCAGCCGCCGGACTGGGGAGCAGTTCTTC
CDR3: CASSRRTGEQFF

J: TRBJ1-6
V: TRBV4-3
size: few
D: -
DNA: TGCGCCAGCAGCCTCACTGACGGGCCCCTCCACTTT
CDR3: CASSLTDGPLHF

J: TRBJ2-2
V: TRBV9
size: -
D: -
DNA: TGTGCCAGCAGCGTCTGGACAGCTATTAACACCGGGGAGCTGTTTTTT
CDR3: CASSVWTAINTGELFF

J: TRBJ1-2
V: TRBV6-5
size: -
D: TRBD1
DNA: TGTGCCAGCAGTTCCGGACAGGGGAGATATGGCTACACCTTC
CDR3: CASSSGQGRYGYTF

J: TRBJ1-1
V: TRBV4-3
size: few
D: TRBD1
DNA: TGCGCCAGCAGCCAAGAGCAGGGGGTAGGTGAAGCTTTCTTT
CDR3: CASSQEQGVGEAFF

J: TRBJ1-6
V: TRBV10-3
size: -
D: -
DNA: TGTGCCATCAGTGACAGGGATTCACCCCTCCACTTT
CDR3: CAISDRDSPLHF

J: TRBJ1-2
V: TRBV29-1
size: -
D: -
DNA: TGCAGCCTCTCCCATTTACACGGCTACACCTTC
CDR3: CSLSHLHGYTF

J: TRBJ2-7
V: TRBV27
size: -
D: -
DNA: TGTGCCAGCAGTTGGGTTTTGGGGCACGGCGAGCAGTACTTC
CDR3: CASSWVLGHGEQYF

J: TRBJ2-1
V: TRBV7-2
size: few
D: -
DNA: TGTGCCAGCAGCTTAGTTACTAGCTCCCAGTTCTTC
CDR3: CASSLVTSSQFF

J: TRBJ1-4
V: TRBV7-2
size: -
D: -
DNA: TGTGCCAGCAGCACTAGGCGGGGAAACTTAGAAAAACTGTTTTTT
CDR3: CASSTRRGNLEKLFF

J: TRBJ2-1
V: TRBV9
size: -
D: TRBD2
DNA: TGTGCCAGCAGCGTAGGGACTAGTCAGGTCCCGCTTTCCTACAATGAGCAGTTCTTC
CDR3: CASSVGTSQVPLSYNEQFF

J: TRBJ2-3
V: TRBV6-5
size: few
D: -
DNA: TGTGCCAGCAGTTACTCGAGCTCGCTAAACACAGATACGCAGTATTTT
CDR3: CASSYSSSLNTDTQYF

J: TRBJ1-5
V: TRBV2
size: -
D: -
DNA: TGTGCCAGCAGCTCACAGTGGACAGTTAGCAATCAGCCCCAGCATTTT
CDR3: CASSSQWTVSNQPQHF

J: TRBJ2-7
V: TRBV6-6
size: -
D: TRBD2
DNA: TGTGCCAGCAATGGGGGGGTCCCCTACGAGCAGTACTTC
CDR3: CASNGGVPYEQYF

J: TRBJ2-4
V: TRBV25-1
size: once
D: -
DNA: TGTGCCAGCAGTGAATCGCGGGGGCTGCACATTCAGTACTTC
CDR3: CASSESRGLHIQYF

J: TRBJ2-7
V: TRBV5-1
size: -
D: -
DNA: TGCGCCAGCAGCACGGAGACTTCCTACGAGCAGTACTTC
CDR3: CASSTETSYEQYF

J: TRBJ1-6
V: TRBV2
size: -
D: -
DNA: TGTGCCAGCAGTGCACAGGCGAATAATTCACCCCTCCACTTT
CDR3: CASSAQANNSPLHF

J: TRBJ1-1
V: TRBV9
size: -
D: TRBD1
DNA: TGTGCCAGCAGCTACGGACAGGGCGTCACTGAAGCTTTCTTT
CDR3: CASSYGQGVTEAFF

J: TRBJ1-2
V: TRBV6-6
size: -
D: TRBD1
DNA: TGTGCCAGCAGGGACAGGGGGCGGGCTTCTAGCTATGGCTACACCTTC
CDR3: CASRDRGRASSYGYTF

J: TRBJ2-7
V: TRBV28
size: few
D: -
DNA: TGTGCCAGCAGTTTGAGGGATTTAAGGGGGTACGAGCAGTACTTC
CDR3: CASSLRDLRGYEQYF

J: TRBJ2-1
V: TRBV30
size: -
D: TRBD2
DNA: TGTGCCTGGAGTTTAGCGGGAAGGGCCTACAATGAGCAGTTCTTC
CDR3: CAWSLAGRAYNEQFF

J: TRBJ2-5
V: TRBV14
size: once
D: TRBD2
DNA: TGTGCCAGCAGCCAACTAGCGGGAGGACGAGAGACCCAGTACTTC
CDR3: CASSQLAGGRETQYF

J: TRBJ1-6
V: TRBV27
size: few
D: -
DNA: TGTGCCAGCAGTTTACTCAGGTCTCAAGGCGGGCCCCTCCACTTT
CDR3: CASSLLRSQGGPLHF

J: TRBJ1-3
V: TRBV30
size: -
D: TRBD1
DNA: TGTGCCTGGGGCCCATTGGGACAGGGGGGAAACACCATATATTTT
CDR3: CAWGPLGQGGNTIYF

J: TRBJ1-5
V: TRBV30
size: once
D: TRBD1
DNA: TGTGCCTGGAGCGTAACAGGGGCCAATCAGCCCCAGCATTTT
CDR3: CAWSVTGANQPQHF

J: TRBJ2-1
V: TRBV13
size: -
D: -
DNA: TGTGCCAGCAGCAACGCGGTGAGCGGCGAGCAGTTCTTC
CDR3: CASSNAVSGEQFF

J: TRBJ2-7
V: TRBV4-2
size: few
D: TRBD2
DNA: TGTGCCAGCAGCCTTAGCGGGGGGACGGGCGAGCAGTACTTC
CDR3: CASSLSGGTGEQYF

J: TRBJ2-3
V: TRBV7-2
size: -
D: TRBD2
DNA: TGTGCCAGCGGCTTGCGGGGGAATACAGATACGCAGTATTTT
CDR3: CASGLRGNTDTQYF

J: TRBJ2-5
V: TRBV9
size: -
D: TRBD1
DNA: TGTGCCAGCAGCGCCGAACAGGGGATTTTAGAGACCCAGTACTTC
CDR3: CASSAEQGILETQYF

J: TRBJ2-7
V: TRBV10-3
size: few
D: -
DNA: TGTGCCATCAGTGAGTTGGGGGGATCGGGGGAGCAGTACTTC
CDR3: CAISELGGSGEQYF

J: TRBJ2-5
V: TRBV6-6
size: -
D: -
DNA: TGTGCCAGCAGTTACCTCCAGGACCAAGAGACCCAGTACTTC
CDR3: CASSYLQDQETQYF

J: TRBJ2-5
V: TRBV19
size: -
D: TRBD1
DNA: TGTGCCAGTAGTATGTGGGGGACAGGAGCCCAAGAGACCCAGTACTTC
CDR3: CASSMWGTGAQETQYF

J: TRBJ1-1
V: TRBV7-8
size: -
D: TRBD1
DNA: TGTGCCAGCAGCCATTCGGAGGGGGCCGGCACTGAAGCTTTCTTT
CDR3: CASSHSEGAGTEAFF

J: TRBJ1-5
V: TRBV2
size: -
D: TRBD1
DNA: TGTGCCAGCGCCAGATTGGGACAGGATCGGCAGCCCCAGCATTTT
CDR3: CASARLGQDRQPQHF

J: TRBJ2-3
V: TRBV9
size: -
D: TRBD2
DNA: TGTGCCAGCAGCGTAGGGGGACTAGCGGGTCCTCGGGATACGCAGTATTTT
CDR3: CASSVGGLAGPRDTQYF

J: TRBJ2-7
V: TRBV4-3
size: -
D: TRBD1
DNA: TGCGCCAGCAGCCAAGGCCAGGGGGAAGTGGACGAGCAGTACTTC
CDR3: CASSQGQGEVDEQYF

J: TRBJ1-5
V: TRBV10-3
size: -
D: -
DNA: TGTGCCATCAGTGAGTCGGGCAATCAGCCCCAGAATTTT
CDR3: CAISESGNQPQNF

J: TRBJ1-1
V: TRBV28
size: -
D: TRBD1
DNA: TGTGCCAGCACTCCAGGTCCGGGACAGATGAACACTGAAGCTTTCTTT
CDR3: CASTPGPGQMNTEAFF

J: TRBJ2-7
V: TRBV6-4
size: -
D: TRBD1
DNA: TGTGCCAGCAGCCCCAGACAGGGGAACGAGCAGTACTTC
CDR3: CASSPRQGNEQYF

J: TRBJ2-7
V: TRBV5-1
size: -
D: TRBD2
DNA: TGCGCCAGCAGCTTGGAGCTCTATACTAGCGGGGGGCCTACCTACGAGCAGTACTTC
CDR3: CASSLELYTSGGPTYEQYF

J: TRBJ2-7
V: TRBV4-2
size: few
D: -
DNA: TGTGCCAGCAGCCAAGGATTAACGAGGGAGCAGTACTTC
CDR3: CASSQGLTREQYF

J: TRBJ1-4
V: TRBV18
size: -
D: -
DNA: TGTGCCAGCTCACCGGCTGCGGAGAATGAAAAACTGTTTTTT
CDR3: CASSPAAENEKLFF

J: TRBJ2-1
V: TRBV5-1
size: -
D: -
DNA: TGCGCCAGCAGGACAGATTACAATGAGCAGTTCTTC
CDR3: CASRTDYNEQFF

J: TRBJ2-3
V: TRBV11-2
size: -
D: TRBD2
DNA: TGTGCCAGCAGCTTAGCACTAGCGGGAGGTACAGATACGCAGTATTTT
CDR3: CASSLALAGGTDTQYF